Sequencing of this T cell receptor (beta chain) was carried out in a study of cytomegalovirus exposure and HLA in healthy donors. Study-wide results and limits: Later work showed greater clonal expansion in HLA-associated TCR beta chains than in equally common others. Per published accounts, TCR beta sequences correctly predicted the HLA-A and HLA-B alleles of most subjects. For TCR beta chains, V- and J-gene trimming was later linked to a missense DCLRE1C variant.

The study ran its PCR with 60 Vbeta and 13 Jbeta primers. Here immunoSEQ multiplex PCR was the method, and the copy in TCRdb shows in-frame clones only, minus some. The repertoire holds 180,000 or so clones, 70% to 90% seen once, with about 9.3% in the top ten. With respect to this clone: Antigen unknown.

Likely unrecorded immune exposures existed in these nominally healthy donors. The CDR3 is 17 residues long. V shed 4 bases, J shed 7 bases, and the junction held 11 bases outside the gene matches. Germline V lookup: CDR1 LGHNA, CDR2 YNFKEQ. The sample consisted of PBMCs. The source of this sequence is a man aged 18 to 35 in good health and CMV-seropositive. V and J are TRBV4-2 and TRBJ2-1, with TRBD2 identical over 12 bases. The CDR3 nucleotides read TGTGCCAGCAGCCCTTACGACAGGACTAGCGGGGTAAATGAGCAGTTCTTC. Translated: CASSPYDRTSGVNEQFF.